The T cell receptor (beta chain) described here comes from a study of T cell responses to AZD1222 COVID-19 vaccine. Pooled together were second doses at about 4 or about 12 weeks. The table came from immunoSEQ multiplex PCR; TCRdb's copy has only in-frame clones and leaves some out. The table shows about 39,000 clones, with roughly 87% occurring only once. The study, taken as a whole, reports: Donors were mostly white British, more females; clonal diversity possibly underestimated. Repertoire sampling occurred only after the peak T cell response. Recipients of AZD1222 seropositive at baseline numbered only 6 or 7.

V lost 4 bases, J lost 3 bases, and 9 bases stayed unmatched. Germline V gene sequence: CDR1 LNHDA, CDR2 SQIVND (reference sequence). The length of the CDR3 is 16 residues. Note on this clone: Its antigen is unidentified.

The genes are TRBV19 and TRBJ2-5, with 9 bases aligning to TRBD2. The sample was peripheral blood, taken 28 days after the second AZD1222 dose. The TCR sequence derives from an adult who received the AZD1222 COVID-19 vaccine. CDR3 coding DNA: TGTGCCAGTAGTACTGGGGCGGGGGGGCCAAAAGAGACCCAGTACTTC. Its translation: CASSTGAGGPKETQYF.